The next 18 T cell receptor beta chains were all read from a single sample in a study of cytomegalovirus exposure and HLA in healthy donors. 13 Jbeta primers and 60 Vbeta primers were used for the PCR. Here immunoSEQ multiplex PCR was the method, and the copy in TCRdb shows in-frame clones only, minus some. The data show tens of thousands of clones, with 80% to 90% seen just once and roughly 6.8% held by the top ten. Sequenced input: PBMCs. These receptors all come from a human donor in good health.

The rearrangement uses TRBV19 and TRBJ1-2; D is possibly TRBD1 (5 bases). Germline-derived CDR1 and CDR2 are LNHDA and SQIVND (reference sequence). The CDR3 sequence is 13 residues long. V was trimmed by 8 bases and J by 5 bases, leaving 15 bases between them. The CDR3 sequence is CASGVQGKYGYTF. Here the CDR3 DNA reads TGTGCCAGTGGGGTTCAGGGAAAGTATGGCTACACCTTC. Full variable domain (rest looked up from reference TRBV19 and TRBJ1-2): DGGITQSPKYLFRKEGQNVTLSCEQNLNHDAMYWYRQDPGQGLRLIYYSQIVNDFQKGDIAEGYSVSREKKESFPLTVTSAQKNPTAFYLCASGVQGKYGYTFGSGTRLTVV.

The CDR3 sequence: CASSRPGQVLYEQYF. The CDR3, as DNA: TGTGCCAGTAGCCGACCGGGACAAGTCCTCTACGAGCAGTACTTC. The chain uses TRBV19 and TRBJ2-7, with a possible D match to TRBD1 (6 bases). Between the trimmed V and J ends, which lost 6 bases and 3 bases, there was a span of 18 bases. The CDR3 spans 15 residues. Germline V gene lookup returns CDR1 LNHDA and CDR2 SQIVND (reference sequence).

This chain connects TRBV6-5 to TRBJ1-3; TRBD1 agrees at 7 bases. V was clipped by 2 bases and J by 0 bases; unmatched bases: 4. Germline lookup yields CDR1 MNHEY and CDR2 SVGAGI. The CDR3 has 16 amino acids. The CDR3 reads CASSYLQGSSGNTIYF. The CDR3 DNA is TGTGCCAGCAGTTACCTACAGGGGAGCTCTGGAAACACCATATATTTT.

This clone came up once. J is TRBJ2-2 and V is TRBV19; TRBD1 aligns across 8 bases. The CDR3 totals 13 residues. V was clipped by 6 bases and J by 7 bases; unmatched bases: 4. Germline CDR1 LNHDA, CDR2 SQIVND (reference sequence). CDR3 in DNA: TGTGCCAGTAGAGCGACAGGGGTCGGGGAGCTGTTTTTT. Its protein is CASRATGVGELFF.

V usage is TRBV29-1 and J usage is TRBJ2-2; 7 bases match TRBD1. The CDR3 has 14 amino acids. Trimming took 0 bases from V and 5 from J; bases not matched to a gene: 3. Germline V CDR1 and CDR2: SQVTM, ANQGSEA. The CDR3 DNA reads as TGCAGCGTTGAAGAAGGGGGCCGGACCGGGGAGCTGTTTTTT. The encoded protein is CSVEEGGRTGELFF.

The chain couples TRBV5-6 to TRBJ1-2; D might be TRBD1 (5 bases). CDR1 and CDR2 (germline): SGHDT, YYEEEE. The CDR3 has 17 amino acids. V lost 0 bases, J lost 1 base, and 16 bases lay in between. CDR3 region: CASSLVRGAGLNYGYTF. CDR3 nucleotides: TGTGCCAGCAGCTTGGTTCGGGGCGCGGGGCTTAACTATGGCTACACCTTC. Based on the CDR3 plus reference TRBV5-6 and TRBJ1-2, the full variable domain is DAGVTQSPTHLIKTRGQQVTLRCSPKSGHDTVSWYQQALGQGPQFIFQYYEEEERQRGNFPDRFSGHQFPNYSSELNVNALLLGDSALYLCASSLVRGAGLNYGYTFGSGTRLTVV.

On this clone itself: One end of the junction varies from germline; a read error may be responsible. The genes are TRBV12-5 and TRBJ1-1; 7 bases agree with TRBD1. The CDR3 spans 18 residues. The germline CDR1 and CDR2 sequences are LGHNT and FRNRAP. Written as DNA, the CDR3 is TGTGTTAGTGGTTTGGTAGGTGGGGCGGAGGGGGCGAACACTGAAGCTTTCTTT. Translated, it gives CVSGLVGGAEGANTEAFF.

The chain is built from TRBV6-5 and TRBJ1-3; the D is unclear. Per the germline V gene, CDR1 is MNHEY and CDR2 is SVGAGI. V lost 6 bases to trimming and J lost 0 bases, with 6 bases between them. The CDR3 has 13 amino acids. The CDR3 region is CASSRHSGNTIYF. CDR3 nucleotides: TGTGCCAGCAGCCGACACTCTGGAAACACCATATATTTT.

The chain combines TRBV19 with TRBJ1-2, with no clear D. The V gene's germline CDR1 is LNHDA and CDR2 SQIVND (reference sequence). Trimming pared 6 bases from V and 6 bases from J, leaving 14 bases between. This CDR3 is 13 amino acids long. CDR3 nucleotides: TGTGCCAGTAGAGATAGAAGAGCGGATGGCTACACCTTC. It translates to CASRDRRADGYTF. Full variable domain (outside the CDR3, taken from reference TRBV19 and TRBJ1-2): DGGITQSPKYLFRKEGQNVTLSCEQNLNHDAMYWYRQDPGQGLRLIYYSQIVNDFQKGDIAEGYSVSREKKESFPLTVTSAQKNPTAFYLCASRDRRADGYTFGSGTRLTVV.

Here the CDR3 reads CASSLPTQSHEQFF. Written as DNA, the CDR3 is TGTGCCAGCTCACTTCCGACACAATCCCATGAGCAGTTCTTC. This chain joins TRBV18 and TRBJ2-1; D call uncertain. The V end was cut by 4 bases, the J end by 8 bases, with 15 bases between. Germline CDR1 KGHSH, CDR2 LQKENI. The CDR3 is 14 amino acids.

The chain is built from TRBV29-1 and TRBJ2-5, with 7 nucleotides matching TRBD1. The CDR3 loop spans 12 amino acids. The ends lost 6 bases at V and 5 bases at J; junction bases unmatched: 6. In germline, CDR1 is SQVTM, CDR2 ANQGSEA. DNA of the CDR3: TGCAGCGTAGGAAGACAGGGCGAGACCCAGTACTTC. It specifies CSVGRQGETQYF.

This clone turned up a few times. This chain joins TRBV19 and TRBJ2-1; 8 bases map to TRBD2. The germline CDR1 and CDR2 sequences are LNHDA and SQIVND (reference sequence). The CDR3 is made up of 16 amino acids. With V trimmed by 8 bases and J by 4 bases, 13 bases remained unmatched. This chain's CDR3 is CASGGGGLAIYNEQFF. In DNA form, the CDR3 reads TGTGCCAGTGGCGGCGGGGGGCTAGCGATTTACAATGAGCAGTTCTTC.

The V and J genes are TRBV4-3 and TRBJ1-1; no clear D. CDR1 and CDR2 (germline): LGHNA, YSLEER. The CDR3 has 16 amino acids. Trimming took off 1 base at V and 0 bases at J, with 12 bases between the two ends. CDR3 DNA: TGCGCCAGCAGCCAAGCAGTAGGAGGGCTGAACACTGAAGCTTTCTTT. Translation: CASSQAVGGLNTEAFF.

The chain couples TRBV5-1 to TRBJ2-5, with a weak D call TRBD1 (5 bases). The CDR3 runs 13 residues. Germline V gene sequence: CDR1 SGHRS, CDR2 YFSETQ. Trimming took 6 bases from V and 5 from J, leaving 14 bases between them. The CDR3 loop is CASTAQGRETQYF. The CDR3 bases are TGCGCCAGCACCGCCCAGGGTCGGGAGACCCAGTACTTC.

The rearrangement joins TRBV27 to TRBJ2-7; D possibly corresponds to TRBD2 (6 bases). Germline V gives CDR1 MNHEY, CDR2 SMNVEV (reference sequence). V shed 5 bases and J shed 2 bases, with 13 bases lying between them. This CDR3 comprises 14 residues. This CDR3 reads CASSPSRGPYEQYF. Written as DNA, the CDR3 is TGTGCCAGCAGTCCTTCGCGGGGCCCCTACGAGCAGTACTTC.

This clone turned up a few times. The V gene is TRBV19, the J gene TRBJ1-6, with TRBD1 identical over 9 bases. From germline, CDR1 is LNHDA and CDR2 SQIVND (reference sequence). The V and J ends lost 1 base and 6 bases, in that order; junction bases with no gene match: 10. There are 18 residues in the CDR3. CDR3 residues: CASSIAQGATSGNSPLHF. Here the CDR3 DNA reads TGTGCCAGTAGTATAGCACAGGGGGCCACCTCCGGTAATTCACCCCTCCACTTT.

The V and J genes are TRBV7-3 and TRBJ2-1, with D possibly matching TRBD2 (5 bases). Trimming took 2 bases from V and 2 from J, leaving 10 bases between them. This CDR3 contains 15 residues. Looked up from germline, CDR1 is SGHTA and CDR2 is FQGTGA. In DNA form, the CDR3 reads TGTGCCAGCAGCTTAGAGACTATCACCTACAATGAGCAGTTCTTC. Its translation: CASSLETITYNEQFF.

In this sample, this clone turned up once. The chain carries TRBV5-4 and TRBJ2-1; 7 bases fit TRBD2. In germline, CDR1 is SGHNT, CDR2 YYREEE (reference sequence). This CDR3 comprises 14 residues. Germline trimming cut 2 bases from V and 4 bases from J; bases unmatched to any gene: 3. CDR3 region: CASSLGGGYNEQFF. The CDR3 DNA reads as TGTGCCAGCAGCTTAGGCGGGGGTTACAATGAGCAGTTCTTC.